The entry that follows covers one T cell receptor (beta chain) sequence. Its target is unknown. Here immunoSEQ multiplex PCR was the method, and the copy in TCRdb shows in-frame clones only, minus some. The table records about 53,000 clones, approximately 91% of them present only once. The sample is drawn from a study of OX40 agonist ivuxolimab in advanced cancers. Overall study findings and caveats: Among patients with partial responses at 0.1-3.0 mg/kg, clonal expansion was among the lowest.

This CDR3 has 15 amino acids. J is TRBJ2-7 and V is TRBV21-1; the table's D gene call, TRBD2, was not cross checked with the DNA. TRBV21-1 counts as a pseudogene. Sequenced here: CD4+ or CD8+ T cells sorted from blood, sampled in a trial of the OX40 agonist ivuxolimab. This clonotype was sampled from an adult with an advanced solid tumor such as melanoma, head and neck, liver or kidney cancer. CDR3 residues: CASRDPGLASYEQYF. The CDR3 DNA is TGTGCCAGCAGAGACCCGGGACTAGCTTCCTACGAGCAGTACTTC.